This T cell receptor (beta chain) was recorded in a study of CD8+CD57+ T cells in acquired aplastic anemia. The wider study: Quantities of DNA derived from sorted CD4+ and CD8+ cells averaged around 3 ug.

This clonotype was counted ten times or more. Its target is not known. The J segment lost 1 base and the V segment lost 0 bases, leaving 3 bases of the junction unmatched. This CDR3 is 16 amino acids long. CDR1 LGHNA and CDR2 YNFKEQ come from the germline V gene. Genomic DNA constituted the template upon which TCR beta VDJ and CDR3 profiling was performed. MiXCR was run by TCRdb on the reads, yielding one entry per CDR3 protein. The table includes 150,000 or so distinct CDR3 sequences, around half detected once. Study-level findings and limits: The same twenty-nine CD8+ CDR3 sequences occurred in patients and in controls.

CD8+CD57+ cell expansion had been shown by flow cytometry in patients chosen for sequencing. The TCR was taken from a human donor with aplastic anemia. This chain connects TRBV4-2 to TRBJ1-1; 9 nucleotides agree with TRBD1. The sample taken for sequencing was sorted CD4+, CD8+, or CD8+CD57+ T cells (not recorded which) from PBMCs. CDR3 DNA sequence: TGTGCCAGCAGCCAAGAGGGGACAGGGAGGAACACTGAAGCTTTCTTT. This translates into CASSQEGTGRNTEAFF.